The rows below give T cell receptor beta chains drawn from one sample of a study of STAT5B mutations in CD4+ large granular lymphocyte leukemia. Assay used: immunoSEQ multiplex PCR; TCRdb lists only in-frame clones, some missing. This table has about 37,000 clones, roughly 85% appearing once. Sequences were obtained from CD4+ T cells from blood buffy coats. The receptors shown here come from a human donor in good health. The CDR3 runs from the conserved cysteine through the conserved F or W. Clone size appears in some rows only: once, few, many, or a class for an expanded clone.

v_gene: TRBV19; abundance: NA; CDR3aa: CASRGQGGYGYTF
v_gene: TRBV28; abundance: once; CDR3aa: CATLPPGGDEKLFF
v_gene: TRBV19; abundance: NA; CDR3aa: CASSMATGVTGELFF
v_gene: TRBV5-4; abundance: NA; CDR3aa: CASSPGTESYEQYF
v_gene: TRBV2; abundance: few; CDR3aa: CASSEYNEQFF
v_gene: TRBV27; abundance: NA; CDR3aa: CATKGPNNEQFF
v_gene: TRBV19; abundance: NA; CDR3aa: CASSIGSSYEQYF
v_gene: TRBV11-3; abundance: once; CDR3aa: CASSPGLHTEAFF
v_gene: TRBV6-5; abundance: NA; CDR3aa: CASSPGTPRGSPLHF
v_gene: TRBV7-9; abundance: NA; CDR3aa: CASSHTGGITEAFF
v_gene: TRBV7-7; abundance: few; CDR3aa: CASSRDRGSYNEQFF
v_gene: TRBV28; abundance: NA; CDR3aa: CASRLPRTGAETQYF
v_gene: TRBV29-1; abundance: NA; CDR3aa: CSAGDIVNTEAFF
v_gene: TRBV7-7; abundance: NA; CDR3aa: CASSQAGGDTDTQYF
v_gene: TRBV7-2; abundance: NA; CDR3aa: CASSDRDSPAHEQFF
v_gene: TRBV5-1; abundance: NA; CDR3aa: CASSTGTGDEKLFF
v_gene: TRBV28; abundance: NA; CDR3aa: CALSGAGNEQFF
v_gene: TRBV18; abundance: NA; CDR3aa: CASSPGREKLFF
v_gene: TRBV19; abundance: NA; CDR3aa: CASSISGGDSYEQYF